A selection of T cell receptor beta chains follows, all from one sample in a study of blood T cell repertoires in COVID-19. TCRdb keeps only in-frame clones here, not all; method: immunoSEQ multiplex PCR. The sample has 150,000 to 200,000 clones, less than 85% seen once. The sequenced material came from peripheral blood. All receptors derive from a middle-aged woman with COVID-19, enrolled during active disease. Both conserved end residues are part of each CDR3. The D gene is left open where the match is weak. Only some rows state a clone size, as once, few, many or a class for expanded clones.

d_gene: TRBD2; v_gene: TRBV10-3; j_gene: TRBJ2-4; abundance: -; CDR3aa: CATQAGAGKNIQYF; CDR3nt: TGTGCCACTCAAGCGGGGGCGGGGAAAAACATTCAGTACTTC
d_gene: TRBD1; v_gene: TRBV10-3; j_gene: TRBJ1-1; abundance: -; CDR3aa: CAIKGQGMGAFF; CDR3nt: TGTGCCATCAAAGGACAGGGTATGGGAGCTTTCTTT
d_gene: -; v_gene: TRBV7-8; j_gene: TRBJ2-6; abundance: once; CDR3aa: CASSLASGVANVLTF; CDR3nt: TGTGCCAGCAGCTTAGCGAGCGGCGTGGCCAACGTCCTGACTTTC
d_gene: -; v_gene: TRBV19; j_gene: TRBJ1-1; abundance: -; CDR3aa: CASSIAFSQRASEAFF; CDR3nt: TGTGCCAGTAGTATCGCCTTTAGTCAGAGGGCCTCTGAAGCTTTCTTT
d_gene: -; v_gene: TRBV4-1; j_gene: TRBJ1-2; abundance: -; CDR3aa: CASSLRTGPIYGYTF; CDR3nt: TGCGCCAGCAGCCTCCGAACAGGGCCCATCTATGGCTACACCTTC
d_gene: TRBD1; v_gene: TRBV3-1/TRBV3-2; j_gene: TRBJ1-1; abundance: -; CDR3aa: CASGPGTGRMNTEAFF; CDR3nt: TGTGCCAGCGGACCCGGGACAGGGAGGATGAACACTGAAGCTTTCTTT
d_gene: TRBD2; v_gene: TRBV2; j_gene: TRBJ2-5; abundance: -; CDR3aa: CASSEPAGGETQYF; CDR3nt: TGTGCCAGCAGTGAACCAGCGGGGGGGGAGACCCAGTACTTC
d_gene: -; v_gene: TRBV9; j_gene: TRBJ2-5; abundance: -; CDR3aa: CASSVGLARGETQYF; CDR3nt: TGTGCCAGCAGCGTAGGGCTAGCGAGGGGAGAGACCCAGTACTTC
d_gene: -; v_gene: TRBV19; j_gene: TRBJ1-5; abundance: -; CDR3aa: CASSIVRVGQPQHF; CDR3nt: TGTGCCAGTAGTATCGTCAGGGTGGGTCAGCCCCAGCATTTT
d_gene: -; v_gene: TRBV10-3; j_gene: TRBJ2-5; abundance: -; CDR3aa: CAISEPPSVAGNGRETQYF; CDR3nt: TGTGCCATCAGTGAGCCCCCAAGCGTCGCAGGGAACGGGCGAGAGACCCAGTACTTC
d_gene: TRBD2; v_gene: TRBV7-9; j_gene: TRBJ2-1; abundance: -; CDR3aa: CASSLSGSGRTYNEQFF; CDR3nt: TGTGCCAGCAGCTTATCGGGTAGCGGGAGAACCTACAATGAGCAGTTCTTC
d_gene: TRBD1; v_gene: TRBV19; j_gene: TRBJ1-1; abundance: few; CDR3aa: CASSMDRGLNTEAFF; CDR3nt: TGTGCCAGTAGTATGGACAGGGGCTTGAACACTGAAGCTTTCTTT
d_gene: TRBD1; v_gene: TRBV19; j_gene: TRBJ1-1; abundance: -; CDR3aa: CASKDRGQGTEAFF; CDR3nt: TGTGCCAGCAAGGACAGGGGGCAAGGGACTGAAGCTTTCTTT
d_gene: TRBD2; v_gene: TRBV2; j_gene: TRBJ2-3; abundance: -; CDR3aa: CASSRARTSGGTDTQYF; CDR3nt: TGTGCCAGCAGTCGGGCCCGGACTAGCGGGGGCACAGATACGCAGTATTTT
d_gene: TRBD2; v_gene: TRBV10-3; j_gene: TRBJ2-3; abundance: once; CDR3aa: CAIGVAGGADTQYF; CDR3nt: TGTGCCATCGGGGTAGCGGGAGGCGCAGATACGCAGTATTTT
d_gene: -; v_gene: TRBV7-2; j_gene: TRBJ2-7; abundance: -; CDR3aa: CASSQRGTFTSYEQYF; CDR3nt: TGTGCCAGCAGCCAACGCGGAACGTTCACTTCCTACGAGCAGTACTTC
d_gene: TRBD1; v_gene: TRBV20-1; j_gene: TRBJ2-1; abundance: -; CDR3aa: CSASGVRGLRNEQFF; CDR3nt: TGCAGTGCTAGTGGCGTCAGGGGGCTTAGGAATGAGCAGTTCTTC
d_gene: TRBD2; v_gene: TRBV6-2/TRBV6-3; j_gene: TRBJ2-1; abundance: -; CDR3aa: CASSYRTSGRAFEQFF; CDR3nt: TGTGCCAGCAGTTACCGTACTAGCGGGAGGGCCTTTGAGCAGTTCTTC
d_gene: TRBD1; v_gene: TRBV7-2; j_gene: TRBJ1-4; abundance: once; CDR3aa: CASALGQGGEKLFF; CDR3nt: TGTGCCAGCGCGCTAGGACAGGGGGGTGAAAAACTGTTTTTT
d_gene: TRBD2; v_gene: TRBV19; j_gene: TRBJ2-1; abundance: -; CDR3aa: CASSIAGGTSGPEQFF; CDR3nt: TGTGCCAGTAGTATAGCGGGGGGGACTAGCGGCCCTGAGCAGTTCTTC
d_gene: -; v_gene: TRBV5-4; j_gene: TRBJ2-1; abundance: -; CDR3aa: CASSLEPDYNEQFF; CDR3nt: TGTGCCAGCAGCTTAGAGCCCGACTACAATGAGCAGTTCTTC
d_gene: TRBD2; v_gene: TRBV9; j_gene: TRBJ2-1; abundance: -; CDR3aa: CASSVAGGLDLDEQFF; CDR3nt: TGTGCCAGCAGCGTAGCTGGAGGACTAGACCTCGATGAGCAGTTCTTC
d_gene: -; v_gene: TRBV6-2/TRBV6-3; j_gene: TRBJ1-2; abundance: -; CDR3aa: CASSERYGYTF; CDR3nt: TGTGCCAGCAGCGAGCGCTATGGCTACACCTTC
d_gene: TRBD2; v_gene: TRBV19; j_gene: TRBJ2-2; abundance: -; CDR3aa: CATKISGSVGELFF; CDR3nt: TGTGCCACAAAAATTAGCGGGAGTGTCGGGGAGCTGTTTTTT
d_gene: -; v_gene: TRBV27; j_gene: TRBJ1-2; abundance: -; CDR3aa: CASSPTPLGGYGYTF; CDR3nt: TGTGCCAGCAGTCCGACACCCTTAGGTGGCTATGGCTACACCTTC
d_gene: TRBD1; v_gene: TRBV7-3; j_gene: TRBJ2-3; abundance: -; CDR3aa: CASSRTGDTDTQYF; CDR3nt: TGTGCCAGCAGCCGGACAGGGGACACAGATACGCAGTATTTT
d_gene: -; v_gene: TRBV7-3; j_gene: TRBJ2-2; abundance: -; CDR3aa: CASSRQQTTGELFF; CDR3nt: TGTGCCAGCAGCCGACAGCAAACCACCGGGGAGCTGTTTTTT
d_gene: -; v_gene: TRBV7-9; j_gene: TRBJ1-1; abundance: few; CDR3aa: CASRRGPEAFF; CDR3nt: TGTGCCAGCAGACGAGGCCCTGAAGCTTTCTTT
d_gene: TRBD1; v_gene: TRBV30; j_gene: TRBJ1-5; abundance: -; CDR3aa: CAWGTGVINQPQHF; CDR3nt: TGTGCCTGGGGGACAGGGGTGATCAATCAGCCCCAGCATTTT
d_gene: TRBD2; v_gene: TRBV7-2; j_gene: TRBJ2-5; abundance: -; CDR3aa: CASSSPGLAGETQYF; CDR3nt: TGTGCCAGCAGCTCGCCGGGACTAGCGGGAGAGACCCAGTACTTC
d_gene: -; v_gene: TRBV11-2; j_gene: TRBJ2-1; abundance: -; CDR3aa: CASSPGVVKDYNEQFF; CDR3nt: TGTGCCAGCAGCCCCGGGGTGGTCAAAGACTACAATGAGCAGTTCTTC
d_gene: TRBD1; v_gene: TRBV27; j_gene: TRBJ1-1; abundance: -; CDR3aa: CASSSLKGAVGVEAFF; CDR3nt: TGTGCCAGCAGTTCGCTAAAGGGGGCCGTTGGGGTCGAAGCTTTCTTT
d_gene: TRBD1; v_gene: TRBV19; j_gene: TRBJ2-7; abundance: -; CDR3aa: CASTPRGQGSIYEQYF; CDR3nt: TGTGCCAGTACCCCACGGGGACAGGGAAGCATCTACGAGCAGTACTTC
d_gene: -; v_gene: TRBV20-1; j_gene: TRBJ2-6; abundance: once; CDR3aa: CSASPTGSGANVLTF; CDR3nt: TGCAGTGCTAGTCCTACAGGCTCTGGGGCCAACGTCCTGACTTTC
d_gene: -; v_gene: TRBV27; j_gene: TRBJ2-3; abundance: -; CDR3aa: CASSLSGGSSTDTQYF; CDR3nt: TGTGCCAGCAGTTTATCGGGAGGATCAAGCACAGATACGCAGTATTTT
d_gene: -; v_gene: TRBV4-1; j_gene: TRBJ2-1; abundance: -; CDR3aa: CASSQERGFGNEQFF; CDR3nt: TGCGCCAGCAGCCAAGAACGGGGATTCGGGAATGAGCAGTTCTTC
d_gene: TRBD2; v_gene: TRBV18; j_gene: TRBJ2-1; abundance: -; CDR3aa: CASSPALAGGNEQFF; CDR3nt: TGTGCCAGCTCACCCGCTTTAGCGGGAGGCAATGAGCAGTTCTTC
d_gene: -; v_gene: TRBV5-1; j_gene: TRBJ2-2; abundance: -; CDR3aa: CASSLVGEVAGELFF; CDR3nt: TGCGCCAGCAGCTTGGTAGGGGAAGTGGCCGGGGAGCTGTTTTTT
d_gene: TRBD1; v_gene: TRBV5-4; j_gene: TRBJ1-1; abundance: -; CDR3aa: CASSFTTGTGSEAFF; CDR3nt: TGTGCCAGCAGCTTTACCACCGGGACAGGGTCTGAAGCTTTCTTT
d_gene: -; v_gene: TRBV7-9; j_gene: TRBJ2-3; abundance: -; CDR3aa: CASSLETESTDTQYF; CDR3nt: TGTGCCAGCAGCTTAGAGACAGAAAGCACAGATACGCAGTATTTT
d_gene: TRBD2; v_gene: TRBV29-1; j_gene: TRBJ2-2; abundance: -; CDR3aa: CSVRSSGNTGELFF; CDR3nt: TGCAGCGTTAGGTCTAGCGGGAACACCGGGGAGCTGTTTTTT
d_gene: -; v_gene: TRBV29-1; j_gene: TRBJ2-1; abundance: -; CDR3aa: CSAPDNVGSEQFF; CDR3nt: TGCAGCGCCCCAGATAACGTCGGGAGTGAGCAGTTCTTC
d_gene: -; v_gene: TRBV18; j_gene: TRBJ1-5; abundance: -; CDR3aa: CASSLPGSGSNQPQHF; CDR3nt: TGTGCCAGCTCACTCCCAGGATCGGGGAGCAATCAGCCCCAGCATTTT
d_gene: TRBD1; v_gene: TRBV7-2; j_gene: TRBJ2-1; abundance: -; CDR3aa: CASSLASGGYNEQFF; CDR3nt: TGTGCCAGCAGCTTAGCTTCAGGGGGTTACAATGAGCAGTTCTTC
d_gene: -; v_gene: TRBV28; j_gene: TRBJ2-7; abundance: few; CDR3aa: CASLATGTYEQYF; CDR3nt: TGTGCCAGCCTAGCGACAGGGACCTACGAGCAGTACTTC
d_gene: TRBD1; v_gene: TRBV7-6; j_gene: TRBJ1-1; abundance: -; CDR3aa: CASSPRQGEVMTEAFF; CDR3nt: TGTGCCAGCAGCCCGAGACAGGGGGAGGTGATGACTGAAGCTTTCTTT
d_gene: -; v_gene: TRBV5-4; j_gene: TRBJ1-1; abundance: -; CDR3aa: CASSPGGEANTEAFF; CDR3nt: TGTGCCAGCAGCCCGGGGGGGGAAGCAAACACTGAAGCTTTCTTT
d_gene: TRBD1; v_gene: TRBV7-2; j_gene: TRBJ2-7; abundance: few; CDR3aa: CASSKEWTGNRYHEQYF; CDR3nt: TGTGCCAGCAGTAAAGAGTGGACAGGGAATCGTTATCACGAGCAGTACTTC
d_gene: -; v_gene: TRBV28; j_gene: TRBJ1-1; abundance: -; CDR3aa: CATEYTNTEAFF; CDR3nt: TGTGCCACAGAATACACGAACACTGAAGCTTTCTTT
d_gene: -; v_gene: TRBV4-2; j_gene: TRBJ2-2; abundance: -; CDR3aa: CASSHRDSGELFF; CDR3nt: TGTGCCAGCAGCCACAGGGACTCCGGGGAGCTGTTTTTT
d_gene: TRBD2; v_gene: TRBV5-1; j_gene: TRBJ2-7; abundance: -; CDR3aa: CASSGGLAGVVGYEQYF; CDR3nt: TGCGCCAGCAGTGGGGGACTAGCGGGAGTGGTGGGCTACGAGCAGTACTTC
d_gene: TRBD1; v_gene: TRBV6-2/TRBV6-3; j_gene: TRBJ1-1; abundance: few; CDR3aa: CASSSNRGDTEAFF; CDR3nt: TGTGCCAGCAGTTCTAACAGGGGAGACACTGAAGCTTTCTTT
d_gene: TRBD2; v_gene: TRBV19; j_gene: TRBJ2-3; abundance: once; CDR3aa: CASSRGLAGGTSTDTQYF; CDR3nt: TGTGCCAGTAGTAGAGGACTAGCGGGGGGAACTAGCACAGATACGCAGTATTTT
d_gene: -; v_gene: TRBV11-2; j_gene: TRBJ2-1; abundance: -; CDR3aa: CASSLVGGLRNEQFF; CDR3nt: TGTGCCAGCAGCTTAGTTGGGGGCCTGCGGAATGAGCAGTTCTTC
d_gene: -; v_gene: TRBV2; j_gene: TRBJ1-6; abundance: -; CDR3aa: CASREAGVAASPLHF; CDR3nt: TGTGCCAGCAGGGAGGCAGGGGTGGCCGCATCACCCCTCCACTTT
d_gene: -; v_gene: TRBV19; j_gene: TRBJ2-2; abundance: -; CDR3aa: CASSIGAGITGELFF; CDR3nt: TGTGCCAGTAGTATAGGGGCAGGGATCACCGGGGAGCTGTTTTTT
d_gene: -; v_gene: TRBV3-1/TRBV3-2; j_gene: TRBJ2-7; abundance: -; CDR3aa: CASSQRGPGAEEQYF; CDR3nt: TGTGCCAGCAGCCAGCGCGGCCCAGGGGCCGAGGAGCAGTACTTC
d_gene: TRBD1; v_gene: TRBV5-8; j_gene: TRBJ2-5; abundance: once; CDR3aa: CASSSWTGSAETQYF; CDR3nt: TGTGCCAGCAGCTCATGGACAGGGAGTGCAGAGACCCAGTACTTC
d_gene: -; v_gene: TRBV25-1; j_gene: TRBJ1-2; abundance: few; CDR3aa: CASSDRVGVGYGYTF; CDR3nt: TGTGCCAGCAGTGACCGGGTAGGGGTGGGGTATGGCTACACCTTC
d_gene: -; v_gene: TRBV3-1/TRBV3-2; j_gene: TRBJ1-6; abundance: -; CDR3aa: CASSDRGQGNSPLHF; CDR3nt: TGTGCCAGCAGCGACCGGGGCCAGGGGAATTCACCCCTCCACTTT